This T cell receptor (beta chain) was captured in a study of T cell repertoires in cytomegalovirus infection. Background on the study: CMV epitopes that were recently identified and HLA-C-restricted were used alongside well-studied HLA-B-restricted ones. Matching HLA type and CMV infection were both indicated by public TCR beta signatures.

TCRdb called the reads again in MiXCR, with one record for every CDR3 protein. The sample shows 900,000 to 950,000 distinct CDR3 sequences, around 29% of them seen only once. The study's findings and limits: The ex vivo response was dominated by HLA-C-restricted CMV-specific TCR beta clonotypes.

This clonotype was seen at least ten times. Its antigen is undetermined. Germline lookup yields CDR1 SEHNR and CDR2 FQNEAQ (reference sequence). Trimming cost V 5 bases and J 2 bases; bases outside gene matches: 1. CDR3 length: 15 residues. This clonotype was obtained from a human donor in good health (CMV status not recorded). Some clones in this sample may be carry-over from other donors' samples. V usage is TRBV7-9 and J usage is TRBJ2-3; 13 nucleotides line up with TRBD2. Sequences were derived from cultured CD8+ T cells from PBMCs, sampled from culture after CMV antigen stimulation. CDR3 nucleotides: TGTGCCAGCAGCGGACTAGCGGGGGACACAGATACGCAGTATTTT. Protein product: CASSGLAGDTDTQYF.